The 18 T cell receptor beta chains in this list originate from one sample, sequenced in a study of cytomegalovirus exposure and HLA in healthy donors. The primer mix had 60 Vbeta and 13 Jbeta primers. Generated by immunoSEQ multiplex PCR, the TCRdb table keeps only in-frame clones and is missing some. The sample holds about 190,000 clones; 80% are singletons and the top ten take under 0.75%. Sequenced input: PBMCs. These receptor sequences come from a boy aged 5-17 years in good health and CMV-seronegative.

This clone was detected only once. This chain links TRBV2 with TRBJ2-7, with D possibly matching TRBD2 (5 bases). Germline values: CDR1 SNHLY, CDR2 FYNNEI. The V gene lost 7 bases and the J gene lost 0 bases, with 13 bases spanning the gap. The CDR3 consists of 14 residues. The CDR3 DNA reads as TGTGCCAGCAAGAGGACGGGAAGCTCCTACGAGCAGTACTTC. Amino acids: CASKRTGSSYEQYF.

The chain is built from TRBV28 and TRBJ2-3, with 7 bases that match TRBD1. This CDR3 comprises 15 residues. CDR1 is MDHEN, CDR2 SYDVKM, per germline. V was clipped by 3 bases and J by 6 bases; unmatched bases: 9. The CDR3 here is CASSLAGTEIDTQYF. In DNA form, the CDR3 reads TGTGCCAGCAGTTTGGCCGGGACAGAAATCGATACGCAGTATTTT.

This chain uses TRBV6-5 with TRBJ1-1, with D hard to call. There are 13 residues in the CDR3. Germline V lookup: CDR1 MNHEY, CDR2 SVGAGI. Trimming removed 8 bases from V and 0 bases from J, with 10 bases in between. Here the CDR3 DNA reads TGTGCCAGCCGTACAGAAATGAACACTGAAGCTTTCTTT. Protein product: CASRTEMNTEAFF.

The chain combines TRBV9 with TRBJ1-1; D is uncertain. Germline lookup yields CDR1 SGDLS and CDR2 YYNGEE. Between the trimmed V and J ends, which lost 0 bases and 3 bases, there was a span of 12 bases. The CDR3 runs to 15 residues. In DNA, the CDR3 is TGTGCCAGCAGCGTAGGTGGCGGGATTTACACTGAAGCTTTCTTT. Its translation is CASSVGGGIYTEAFF.

V is TRBV27 and J is TRBJ2-7, with 10 nucleotides matching TRBD2. The J segment lost 4 bases and the V segment lost 5 bases, leaving 11 bases of the junction unmatched. The germline V gene has CDR1 MNHEY and CDR2 SMNVEV (reference sequence). The CDR3 runs 16 residues. This chain's CDR3 is CASSPTWTSGAYEQYF. The CDR3 bases are TGTGCCAGCAGTCCGACCTGGACTAGCGGTGCTTACGAGCAGTACTTC.

The rearrangement links TRBV7-2 to TRBJ2-2; 7 bases fit TRBD2. The J segment lost 0 bases and the V segment lost 1 base, leaving 2 bases of the junction unmatched. CDR3 length: 16 residues. The germline V gene encodes CDR1 SGHTA and CDR2 FQGNSA. CDR3 sequence: CASSLVAGANTGELFF. The CDR3 DNA is TGTGCCAGCAGCTTAGTAGCGGGCGCGAACACCGGGGAGCTGTTTTTT. Complete variable domain (other parts from reference TRBV7-2 and TRBJ2-2): GAGVSQSPSNKVTEKGKDVELRCDPISGHTALYWYRQSLGQGLEFLIYFQGNSAPDKSGLPSDRFSAERTGGSVSTLTIQRTQQEDSAVYLCASSLVAGANTGELFFGEGSRLTVL.

In nucleotides, the CDR3 is TGTGCCAGCAGTGCCTATTTGGGGGGGCTGGAGACCCAGTACTTC. This gives the protein CASSAYLGGLETQYF. The rearrangement links TRBV25-1 to TRBJ2-5; possible D gene TRBD2, 7 bases. CDR3 length equals 15 residues. The V gene's germline CDR1 is MGHDK and CDR2 SYGVNS. Trimming pared 4 bases from V and 5 bases from J, leaving 17 bases between.

This clone appeared once. The rearrangement links TRBV7-8 to TRBJ2-1; TRBD2 aligns across 9 bases. The length of the CDR3 is 16 residues. J lost 3 bases, V lost 5 bases, and 8 bases had no gene match. The germline V gene has CDR1 SGHVS and CDR2 FQNEAQ. The CDR3 sequence: CASSAQLAGDYNEQFF. The CDR3 DNA reads TGTGCCAGCAGCGCCCAACTAGCGGGTGACTACAATGAGCAGTTCTTC.

This chain joins TRBV9 and TRBJ1-4, with 8 bases lining up with TRBD1. Looked up from germline, CDR1 is SGDLS and CDR2 is YYNGEE. This CDR3 has 13 amino acids. With 0 bases clipped from V and 10 bases from J, the junction kept 2 bases outside the gene matches. CDR3 loop: CASSVGGQGKLFF. In DNA, the CDR3 is TGTGCCAGCAGCGTAGGTGGACAGGGAAAACTGTTTTTT.

V and J are TRBV7-2 and TRBJ2-1; 7 bases line up with TRBD2. The CDR3 length is 15 residues. After removal of 7 bases from V and 0 bases from J, the junction contained 6 bases not matched to a gene. Germline values: CDR1 SGHTA, CDR2 FQGNSA. The CDR3 here is CASIEASGSYNEQFF. For the CDR3, the DNA is TGTGCCAGCATAGAGGCTAGCGGCTCCTACAATGAGCAGTTCTTC.

The chain is built from TRBV7-9 and TRBJ1-1, with TRBD1 matching over 9 bases. In germline, CDR1 is SEHNR, CDR2 FQNEAQ (reference sequence). This CDR3 is built from 17 residues. Germline trimming cut 2 bases from V and 1 base from J; bases unmatched to any gene: 8. The CDR3 sequence: CASSLPRDRVGNTEAFF. CDR3 nucleotide sequence: TGTGCCAGCAGCTTACCCCGGGACAGGGTAGGGAACACTGAAGCTTTCTTT.

The V and J genes are TRBV5-1 and TRBJ2-3; 7 positions match TRBD1. The V gene's germline CDR1 is SGHRS and CDR2 YFSETQ. The CDR3 contains 13 residues. V dropped 7 bases and J dropped 2; count of bases not matched to a gene: 4. The CDR3 nucleotides read TGCGCCAGCGCTGACAGGGTCACAGATACGCAGTATTTT. Encoded protein: CASADRVTDTQYF.

V is TRBV6-1 and J is TRBJ1-1; possible D gene TRBD1, 5 bases. The CDR3 contains 13 residues. Trimming took 10 bases from V and 0 from J, leaving 12 bases between them. Germline loops: CDR1 MNHNS, CDR2 SASEGT. The CDR3 is CATRAGMNTEAFF. The CDR3 bases are TGTGCCACCAGGGCCGGGATGAACACTGAAGCTTTCTTT.

This clone turned up a few times. The chain combines TRBV6-1 with TRBJ2-3, with TRBD2 matching over 8 bases. The CDR3 covers 15 residues. Germline V gene data show CDR1 as MNHNS and CDR2 as SASEGT. V was pared by 6 bases and J by 4 bases, with 9 bases of the junction left unmatched. The CDR3 DNA follows: TGTGCCAGCAGAGCTGGGACTAGGTATGCAGATACGCAGTATTTT. It is translated as CASRAGTRYADTQYF.

CDR3 sequence reads: CASSPYAGDTGELFF. The CDR3 DNA reads TGCGCCAGCAGCCCTTACGCGGGGGACACCGGGGAGCTGTTTTTT. This chain uses TRBV4-1 with TRBJ2-2, with 7 positions matching TRBD2. With V trimmed by 4 bases and J by 3 bases, 5 bases remained unmatched. The CDR3 runs to 15 residues. CDR1 is MGHRA, CDR2 YSYEKL, per germline.

The V gene is TRBV27, the J gene TRBJ1-3, with D possibly TRBD1 on 5 matching bases. CDR1 is MNHEY and CDR2 is SMNVEV in the germline V gene (reference sequence). Trimming stripped 9 bases from V and 2 bases from J, with 8 bases between. CDR3 size: 12 residues. CDR3 in DNA: TGTGCCAGTGGGACTGCTGGAAACACCATATATTTT. It specifies CASGTAGNTIYF.

This clone was recorded a few times. The chain couples TRBV13 to TRBJ1-3, with D perhaps TRBD1 (6 bases). The CDR3 sequence is 17 residues long. The germline CDR1 and CDR2 sequences are PRHDT and FYEKMQ (reference sequence). With 2 bases removed from V and 0 bases from J, the gap between germline ends came to 14 bases. The CDR3 sequence: CASSLWTEANSGNTIYF. DNA of the CDR3: TGTGCCAGCAGCTTATGGACAGAAGCGAACTCTGGAAACACCATATATTTT. Together with reference TRBV13 and TRBJ1-3, the CDR3 gives the full variable domain: AAGVIQSPRHLIKEKRETATLKCYPIPRHDTVYWYQQGPGQDPQFLISFYEKMQSDKGSIPDRFSAQQFSDYHSELNMSSLELGDSALYFCASSLWTEANSGNTIYFGEGSWLTVV.

The chain carries TRBV9 and TRBJ2-1; a possible D gene is TRBD2 (7 bases). The CDR3 loop spans 19 amino acids. V was clipped by 3 bases and J by 2 bases, with 24 bases between them. CDR1 SGDLS and CDR2 YYNGEE come from the germline V gene. CDR3 protein: CASSATTPGAGVPYNEQFF. CDR3 bases: TGTGCCAGCAGCGCGACCACCCCAGGGGCGGGAGTACCCTACAATGAGCAGTTCTTC.